This T cell receptor beta chain was sequenced in a study of T-cell reconstitution after alpha-beta-depleted transplantation in children (dated by TCRdb to about 2016). In the study overall: Using TCR repertoire profiling, the study quantitatively followed how T-cell immune reconstitution unfolded in children after TCRalphabeta/CD19-depleted allogeneic hematopoietic cell transplantation.

Between the V and J ends, shortened by 4 bases and 0 bases respectively, the junction contains 15 bases. Sequences KGHDR (CDR1) and SFDVKD (CDR2) are obtained from the germline V gene. The CDR3 sequence runs 16 residues, both termini included. CDR3 DNA only is kept here, 48 bases in frame from base 1. Turning to this clonotype: This clone's antigen is unknown. A much larger clone is a single base away; this may be a read error. The conserved phenylalanine or tryptophan normally closing the CDR3 is absent here, so this likely arose from a read error.

The library was made by PCR. Sequenced on an Illumina HiSeq 2500. TCR libraries were prepared with molecular barcoding, using unique molecular identifiers to normalize TCRbeta repertoire quantification. Clones were called with MiXCR by TCRdb after fastp trimmed the public reads at Q25, and only in-frame beta chains were retained. Merged by CDR3 protein, the rows form single entries marked with the most common genes and DNA. Counted in this sample were 200,000 to 300,000 distinct CDR3 sequences; 12% of them appeared once. The leading ten clones occupy approximately 2.9% of the sample. The specimen comprised PBMCs from the stem cell graft donor, sampled from the stem cell graft. The clonotype comes from a human donor who donated a stem cell graft to a child with acute lymphoblastic leukemia. The sequence joins TRBV24-1 to TRBJ2-7, with the D segment possibly TRBD1 or TRBD2, each aligning over 5 bases. The DNA reads as follows: TGTGCCACCAGTGACCGTAACCGGGACGGCTCCTACGAGCAGTACTCC. It translates as CATSDRNRDGSYEQYS.